Sequencing of this TCR beta chain was carried out in a study of identical twins. Findings and caveats of the study: Some out-of-frame alpha sequences were shared by twins, and these showed excess low generation probability.

Germline V CDR1 and CDR2: SQVTM, ANQGSEA. CDR3 length: 15 residues. This clonotype showed up many times. Its antigen is undetermined. Its ends do not fully match the called genes, so a read error is possible. Template switching added a universal primer binding site, and final cDNA carried unique molecular identifiers. One entry per CDR3 protein results from TCRdb running MiXCR on the 5' RACE reads. The data contain hundreds of thousands of distinct CDR3 sequences, roughly 20% of them singletons. This same sample was also taken into another study, of T cells expressing NK-cell markers.

The TCR was taken from a young woman in good health. Sequenced material: PBMCs. The rearrangement joins TRBV29-1 to TRBJ2-3; 13 bases are shared with TRBD2. The CDR3 DNA follows: TGCAGCGCTGAAGGACTAGCGGGGGGCACAGATACGCAGTATTTT. It codes for CSAEGLAGGTDTQYF.